The 13 T cell receptor beta chains below all came from one sample that was sequenced in a study of blood T cell repertoires in COVID-19. The protocol was immunoSEQ multiplex PCR, while the TCRdb copy is restricted to in-frame clones and leaves out a portion. The sample gives around 230,000 clones, around 90% of which show up once; about 7% is in the top ten. The sequencing input was peripheral blood. These receptors came from a man aged 55 to 70 who had recovered from COVID-19.

This clone appeared a single time. In DNA, the CDR3 is TGTGCCAGCAGCTTAGGGCCGGGGATTAATTCACCCCTCCACTTT. As protein: CASSLGPGINSPLHF. V usage is TRBV7-9 and J usage is TRBJ1-6; no clear D gene. Germline V lookup: CDR1 SEHNR, CDR2 FQNEAQ (reference sequence). This CDR3 is 15 amino acids long. V was shortened by 1 base and J by 6 bases, with 10 bases between the two germline ends.

The chain couples TRBV19 to TRBJ1-1, with D possibly matching TRBD1 (6 bases). The CDR3 consists of 16 residues. V was clipped by 3 bases and J by 4 bases, with 18 bases between them. Germline assignment: CDR1 LNHDA and CDR2 SQIVND (reference sequence). CDR3 nucleotide sequence: TGTGCCAGTAGTATGCGGCAGGACAGAGTGGGCACTGAAGCTTTCTTT. It translates to CASSMRQDRVGTEAFF.

This clone has more than one count but fewer than ten. The chain carries TRBV6-2 or TRBV6-3 and TRBJ1-4; 7 bases agree with TRBD1. This CDR3 region has 12 residues. With 6 bases clipped from V and 13 bases from J, the junction kept 8 bases outside the gene matches. Germline values: CDR1 MNHEY, CDR2 SVGEGT. The CDR3 region has the DNA TGTGCCAGCAGCCGACAGGGAGCTTTACTGTTTTTT. The encoded protein is CASSRQGALLFF.

The chain joins TRBV6-5 to TRBJ2-1; TRBD2 matches 10 bases. CDR1 is MNHEY, CDR2 SVGAGI, per germline. The length of the CDR3 is 14 residues. V shed 7 bases and J 5 bases; nucleotides not matched to a gene: 5. The CDR3 is CASTASGGNNEQFF. CDR3 nucleotides: TGTGCCAGCACGGCTAGCGGGGGAAACAATGAGCAGTTCTTC.

The chain couples TRBV28 to TRBJ2-5; TRBD2 might be the D (6 bases). V was cut by 1 base and J by 5 bases, with 17 bases left in between. CDR3 size: 16 residues. Germline V gene data show CDR1 as MDHEN and CDR2 as SYDVKM. CDR3 DNA: TGTGCCAGCAGTTTATTAACCCCGGGGGTGAGGGAGACCCAGTACTTC. Translated, it gives CASSLLTPGVRETQYF.

V usage is TRBV18 and J usage is TRBJ1-2; 8 nucleotides agree with TRBD1. The germline V gene has CDR1 KGHSH and CDR2 LQKENI. The CDR3 has 15 amino acids. V lost 3 bases to trimming and J lost 8 bases; unmatched junction nucleotides: 11. CDR3 sequence: CASSPPGTGLEGYTF. The CDR3 coding sequence is TGTGCCAGCTCACCCCCCGGGACAGGCCTGGAGGGCTACACCTTC.

Remarks on this clone: Other DNA variants within this sample encode the same CDR3. The chain employs TRBV6-6 and TRBJ2-2, with D possibly being TRBD2 (6 bases). The CDR3 totals 15 residues. Per the germline V gene, CDR1 is MNHNY and CDR2 is SVGAGI (reference sequence). V shed 5 bases and J shed 2 bases, with 12 bases lying between them. This CDR3 reads CASSTGLLNTGELFF. Written as DNA, the CDR3 is TGTGCCAGCAGTACGGGACTTCTCAACACCGGGGAGCTGTTTTTT.

The chain recombines TRBV4-1 with TRBJ2-7; TRBD2 might be the D (6 bases). V lost 1 base and J 1 base, leaving 20 bases between the germline ends. Germline CDR1 is MGHRA and CDR2 is YSYEKL. The CDR3 loop spans 18 amino acids. In DNA form, the CDR3 reads TGCGCCAGCAGCCAAGTTTCGGGCGGGGTATACAGGTCCTACGAGCAGTACTTC. Residues: CASSQVSGGVYRSYEQYF.

CDR3 sequence reads: CASRRDRVGQPQHF. For the CDR3, the DNA is TGTGCCAGCAGGCGGGACAGGGTTGGTCAGCCCCAGCATTTT. This chain links TRBV6-5 with TRBJ1-5; TRBD1 matches at 9 bases. Germline lookup yields CDR1 MNHEY and CDR2 SVGAGI. This CDR3 is 14 amino acids long. J gave up 6 bases and V 6 bases, and 6 bases lay outside the gene matches.

This clone was seen just once. The chain uses TRBV30 and TRBJ2-7; 9 positions match TRBD1. Germline lookup yields CDR1 GTSNPN and CDR2 SVGIG (reference sequence). The CDR3 totals 14 residues. The J segment lost 5 bases and the V segment lost 2 bases, leaving 7 bases of the junction unmatched. The CDR3 here is CAWSTRQGGDEQYV. In nucleotides, the CDR3 is TGTGCCTGGAGTACCCGACAGGGGGGGGACGAGCAGTACGTC.

The rearrangement uses TRBV28 and TRBJ1-6; perhaps TRBD1 as D (6 bases). Trimming removed 4 bases at V and 6 bases at J, with 13 bases between. This CDR3 has 15 amino acids. CDR1 is MDHEN and CDR2 is SYDVKM in the germline V gene. The CDR3 loop reads CASSSGAPPNSPLHF. The CDR3 region has the DNA TGTGCCAGCAGTTCAGGGGCACCACCTAATTCACCCCTCCACTTT. Variable domain in full (rest from reference TRBV28 and TRBJ1-6): DVKVTQSSRYLVKRTGEKVFLECVQDMDHENMFWYRQDPGLGLRLIYFSYDVKMKEKGDIPEGYSVSREKKERFSLILESASTNQTSMYLCASSSGAPPNSPLHFGNGTRLTVT.

This sequence joins TRBV18 and TRBJ1-2; TRBD1 is a possible D gene (6 bases). Germline V lookup: CDR1 KGHSH, CDR2 LQKENI. V was cut by 1 base and J by 6 bases, with 15 bases left in between. This CDR3 spans 15 amino acids. The CDR3 reads CASSPLATPGDGYTF. CDR3 DNA: TGTGCCAGCTCACCACTGGCAACCCCAGGGGATGGCTACACCTTC.

This chain joins TRBV11-3 and TRBJ2-5; 8 bases align to TRBD1. In germline, CDR1 is SGHNT, CDR2 YENEEA. Trimming took 4 bases from V and 4 from J; bases not matched to a gene: 8. CDR3 length: 15 residues. The CDR3, as DNA: TGTGCCAGCAGCTCCGGGACAGGCGTGGGAGAGACCCAGTACTTC. It codes for CASSSGTGVGETQYF.